The 16 T cell receptor beta chains listed next were all sequenced from one sample in a study of post-analysis software for immune sequencing data. Study results and limitations: Patients showed TRBV5-6, TRBV5-1 and TRBV20-1 among roughly five TRBV segments more frequent than in controls.

The TCR beta cDNA libraries carried unique molecular identifiers. MiXCR was run by TCRdb on the PCR reads, yielding one entry per CDR3 protein. The sample lists 700,000 to 800,000 distinct CDR3 sequences, roughly 27% occurring once. Their cognate antigens are unknown. The sequencing input was blood. The receptors were gathered from a girl aged 10-17 years with multiple sclerosis.

The rearrangement joins TRBV9 to TRBJ1-6; 7 bases fit TRBD1. CDR3 length equals 15 residues. Germline V gene data show CDR1 as SGDLS and CDR2 as YYNGEE. Trimming cost V 1 base and J 10 bases; bases outside gene matches: 8. For the CDR3, the DNA is TGTGCCAGCAGCGTAAGTTCGGCAGGGGGATCACCCCTCCACTTT. Translation gives CASSVSSAGGSPLHF.

V is TRBV20-1 and J is TRBJ2-7, with TRBD2 identical over 10 bases. J was trimmed by 2 bases and V by 0 bases; bases with no gene match: 7. CDR3 length equals 16 residues. Germline CDR1 reads DFQATT; CDR2 reads SNEGSKA (reference sequence). The CDR3 protein is CSARDRLAGVAYEQYF. CDR3 nucleotides: TGCAGTGCTAGAGATCGCCTAGCGGGAGTCGCCTACGAGCAGTACTTC.

This clonotype has just a few counts. This chain uses TRBV2 with TRBJ2-7; TRBD1 might be the D (5 bases). The germline V gene encodes CDR1 SNHLY and CDR2 FYNNEI. This CDR3 spans 12 amino acids. Trimming took 4 bases from V and 10 from J, leaving 14 bases between them. CDR3 in DNA: TGTGCCAGCAGTGGACAGCCTCAAATTCAGTACTTC. This codes for CASSGQPQIQYF.

In this sample, this clonotype turned up once. The V call is TRBV28, the J call TRBJ1-5; TRBD1 matches at 9 bases. The CDR3 runs 13 residues. With 11 bases clipped from V and 7 bases from J, the junction kept 9 bases outside the gene matches. Germline CDR1 is MDHEN and CDR2 is SYDVKM. The CDR3, as DNA: TGTGCCTCCCAGGACAGGGGCGGACAGCCCCAGCATTTT. It is translated as CASQDRGGQPQHF.

With respect to this clonotype: Germline is not matched at one junction end, which may reflect a read error. The gene calls are TRBV7-8 and TRBJ2-5; D might be TRBD2 (6 bases). The CDR3 is 17 residues long. CDR1 is SGHVS, CDR2 FQNEAQ, per germline. CDR3 sequence: CASTPWFTGDLQETLYF. The CDR3 nucleotides are TGTGCCAGCACCCCGTGGTTTACCGGGGACTTACAAGAGACCCTGTACTTC. The variable domain in full, completed from reference TRBV7-8 and TRBJ2-5, reads GAGVSQSPRYKVAKRGQDVALRCDPISGHVSLFWYQQALGQGPEFLTYFQNEAQLDKSGLPSDRFFAERPEGSVSTLKIQRTQQEDSAVYLCASTPWFTGDLQETLYFGPGTRLLVL.

The chain employs TRBV7-8 and TRBJ2-4; 14 bases align to TRBD2. Judging by the DNA end, TRBJ2-5 fits better; the J call may be wrong. The CDR3 has 16 amino acids. Germline CDR1 and CDR2: SGHVS and FQNEAQ. Written as DNA, the CDR3 is TGTGCCAGCAGCTTTAGGACTAGCGGGAGGTCATGGACCCAGTACTTC. Encoded protein: CASSFRTSGRSWTQYF.

The chain couples TRBV7-2 to TRBJ2-7, with 9 bases identical to TRBD2. The germline CDR1 and CDR2 sequences are SGHTA and FQGNSA. The length of the CDR3 is 16 residues. V dropped 3 bases and J dropped 1; count of bases not matched to a gene: 7. This CDR3 is CASSFAGSGRSYEQYF. In DNA, the CDR3 is TGTGCCAGCAGCTTCGCCGGAAGCGGGAGGTCCTACGAGCAGTACTTC.

This chain connects TRBV27 to TRBJ1-5; 8 bases fit TRBD1. This CDR3 spans 15 amino acids. Trimming at V came to 6 bases and at J to 6 bases, leaving 10 bases not matched to a gene. The germline V gene has CDR1 MNHEY and CDR2 SMNVEV (reference sequence). The CDR3 spells CASRPSGTGAQPQHF. The CDR3, as DNA: TGTGCCAGCAGGCCGTCCGGGACAGGAGCTCAGCCCCAGCATTTT.

The table lists this clonotype with a few counts. The chain carries TRBV28 and TRBJ2-5; 7 bases match TRBD1. The CDR3 runs to 15 residues. Germline CDR1 and CDR2: MDHEN and SYDVKM. The V segment lost 10 bases and the J segment 0 bases; nucleotides outside the gene matches: 11. The CDR3 spells CANPGPGQYQETQYF. For the CDR3, the DNA is TGTGCCAACCCGGGTCCGGGACAGTACCAAGAGACCCAGTACTTC.

This clonotype has just one count. V gene TRBV6-6 combines with J gene TRBJ1-4; D unresolved. This CDR3 region has 15 residues. V was cut by 11 bases and J by 0 bases, with 16 bases left in between. CDR1 MNHNY and CDR2 SVGAGI come from the germline V gene (reference sequence). The CDR3 is CAGIQTATTNEKLFF. CDR3 DNA: TGTGCCGGCATCCAGACGGCTACAACTAATGAAAAACTGTTTTTT.

This clonotype occurred many times. The CDR3 loop is CASATGTPSTDTQYF. The CDR3, as DNA: TGTGCCAGCGCTACAGGGACCCCCAGCACAGATACGCAGTATTTT. The chain joins TRBV6-5 to TRBJ2-3; possible D gene TRBD1, 6 bases. The length of the CDR3 is 15 residues. The V and J ends lost 8 bases and 0 bases respectively, with 15 bases between them. Germline V gene data show CDR1 as MNHEY and CDR2 as SVGAGI.

This rearrangement joins TRBV7-2 to TRBJ2-3; D may match TRBD1 or TRBD2 (5 bases each). The CDR3 consists of 16 residues. Germline CDR1 SGHTA, CDR2 FQGNSA. Trimming cost V 5 bases and J 2 bases, with 17 bases left between them. The CDR3: CASSPGRPRFTDTQYF. In DNA, the CDR3 is TGTGCCAGCAGCCCGGGACGGCCCCGATTCACAGATACGCAGTATTTT.

This clonotype was counted between two and nine times. The chain carries TRBV29-1 and TRBJ2-1, with a tentative D call TRBD2 (5 bases). Trimming left V 4 bases short and J 0 bases short, with 13 bases between. The CDR3 contains 15 residues. Germline lookup yields CDR1 SQVTM and CDR2 ANQGSEA. CDR3 bases: TGCAGCGTTGTGGTTCGTGGGAGCTCCTACAATGAGCAGTTCTTC. Translating it yields CSVVVRGSSYNEQFF.

V gene TRBV7-2 combines with J gene TRBJ2-1; 8 nucleotides align to TRBD2. This CDR3 contains 16 residues. Trimming removed 5 bases from V and 6 bases from J; junction bases left unmatched: 12. CDR1 is SGHTA and CDR2 is FQGNSA in the germline V gene. The CDR3: CASSPAGAAGVNEQFF. CDR3 coding DNA: TGTGCCAGCAGCCCCGCTGGTGCAGCGGGAGTCAATGAGCAGTTCTTC.

V gene TRBV10-2 combines with J gene TRBJ2-1, with 8 bases that match TRBD2. The J segment lost 7 bases and the V segment lost 6 bases, leaving 17 bases of the junction unmatched. The CDR3 has 17 residues. Germline V gene sequence: CDR1 WSHSY, CDR2 SAAADI. The CDR3 spells CASRAPKFQASGNEQFF. The CDR3 coding sequence is TGCGCCAGCAGAGCCCCCAAGTTCCAGGCTAGCGGGAATGAGCAGTTCTTC.

This clonotype was observed a few times. The V gene is TRBV29-1, the J gene TRBJ2-7; D possibly matches TRBD1 or TRBD2 (5 bases each). Germline V gives CDR1 SQVTM, CDR2 ANQGSEA. V shed 7 bases and J shed 2 bases, with 12 bases lying between them. This CDR3 is built from 12 residues. Here the CDR3 reads CSASPGPYEQYF. CDR3 nucleotide sequence: TGCAGCGCCTCTCCGGGGCCCTACGAGCAGTACTTC.